Below, one T cell receptor beta chain is given with its context. The CDR3 sequence is 14 residues long. The germline V gene has CDR1 MNHEY and CDR2 SMNVEV (reference sequence). V shed 3 bases and J 5 bases; nucleotides not matched to a gene: 3. This entry belongs to a study of blood T cell repertoires in COVID-19. Original handling: For nucleated cells, counts were estimated from reference gene primer amplification. Produced via immunoSEQ multiplex PCR; TCRdb's table is partial and in-frame only. V and J calls and clone size follow that table, whereas D and trimming were derived from the DNA. The table shows about 300,000 clones, with roughly 90% occurring only once.

The TCR was taken from a man between 18 and 29 years old with active or convalescent COVID-19. Sequenced input: peripheral blood. This chain uses TRBV27 with TRBJ1-5; 8 bases agree with TRBD1. For the CDR3, the DNA is TGTGCCAGCAGTTTGTCAGGGGGCCATCAGCCCCAGCATTTT. Amino acid sequence: CASSLSGGHQPQHF.